A selection of T cell receptor beta chains follows, all from one sample in a study of blood T cell repertoires in COVID-19. Libraries were prepared by immunoSEQ multiplex PCR; TCRdb keeps only in-frame clonotypes and omits some of them. The top ten clones hold around 1.5% of a sample with nearly 250,000 clones, 86% of them seen once. Sequencing used peripheral blood. These receptor sequences come from a woman aged 55 to 70 who had recovered from COVID-19. The CDR3 runs from the conserved cysteine through the conserved F or W. The D gene is left open where the match is weak. Where a row states a size, it is once, few, many or the class of an expanded clone; other rows omit it.

cdr3_nt cdr3_aa v_call clone_size j_call d_call
TGTGCCAGCAGCTTAGCCTCGGGGGGAAACACCATATATTTT CASSLASGGNTIYF TRBV7-2 once TRBJ1-3 -
TGTGCCAGCAGCCAATCCGGGACACGCTTATCTGGAAACACCATATATTTT CASSQSGTRLSGNTIYF TRBV7-2 - TRBJ1-3 -
TGTGCCAGCAGCCCCGGCAGACTAGCGGTTTACAATGAGCAGTTCTTC CASSPGRLAVYNEQFF TRBV14 once TRBJ2-1 TRBD2
TGCGCCAGCAGCTTAGTTGGGACTGGTGGCACTGAAGCTTTCTTT CASSLVGTGGTEAFF TRBV5-1 - TRBJ1-1 -
TGTGCCGTATCCCCCGGGTGGAGGGCCACAGATACGCAGTATTTT CAVSPGWRATDTQYF TRBV18 - TRBJ2-3 -
TGCGCCAGCAGCCCTTTCTACGGGGTCTACGAGCAGTACTTC CASSPFYGVYEQYF TRBV4-3 - TRBJ2-7 -
TGTGCCAGCAGCCCACAACAAGGCCAGGGTGAGAGAAGGTCCTACAATGAGCAGTTCTTC CASSPQQGQGERRSYNEQFF TRBV7-8 - TRBJ2-1 -
TGTGCTAGCAGCTACCCCCCTCCTGGGGGACAGGGGGATCTTATTGGCACTGAAGCTTTCTTT CASSYPPPGGQGDLIGTEAFF TRBV7-7 once TRBJ1-1 TRBD1
TGTGCCAGCAGTTACTCTCCAGGGAACTACGAGCAGTACTTC CASSYSPGNYEQYF TRBV6-2/TRBV6-3 - TRBJ2-7 -
TGTGCCAGCAGCCGGGGACAGGGCGAAGCTTTCTTT CASSRGQGEAFF TRBV7-3 - TRBJ1-1 TRBD1
TGTGCCAGTAGTAACCCTGGACAGGGGGGCGATGAGCAGTTCTTC CASSNPGQGGDEQFF TRBV19 - TRBJ2-1 TRBD1
TGTGCCAGCAGTTTATCGGGAAACAACTATGGCTACACCTTC CASSLSGNNYGYTF TRBV28 - TRBJ1-2 -
TGTGCCAGCGCCGGGGACAGATCTAACTATGGCTACACCTTC CASAGDRSNYGYTF TRBV7-2 - TRBJ1-2 TRBD1
TGTGCCACCAGTGATCTCACAGGGGGCAATCAGCCCCAGCATTTT CATSDLTGGNQPQHF TRBV24-1 - TRBJ1-5 TRBD1
TGTGCCAGCAGCCCCCGGACAGGGCCCACATGGTATGGCTACACCTTC CASSPRTGPTWYGYTF TRBV7-2 - TRBJ1-2 TRBD1
TGTGCCACCAGCAGCAGGGTCCGCTCTGGAAACACCATATATTTT CATSSRVRSGNTIYF TRBV15 - TRBJ1-3 -
TGTGCCAGCAGCGGAGGGACAGGGGGCGAGTACGAGCAGTACTTC CASSGGTGGEYEQYF TRBV5-4 - TRBJ2-7 TRBD1
TGTGCCAGCAGTTCGCCCGCGGGACAGAGTCTTCACGAGCAGTACTTC CASSSPAGQSLHEQYF TRBV6-5 - TRBJ2-7 -
TGTGCCAGCAGATCAGGGCGGGGCTACACCTTC CASRSGRGYTF TRBV28 - TRBJ1-2 -
TGTGCCAGCAGTCCTGGACTAGACATGGGGACCCAGTACTTC CASSPGLDMGTQYF TRBV27 - TRBJ2-5 TRBD2
TGTGCCAGCAGCTCCGGGACAGACACAGATACGCAGTATTTT CASSSGTDTDTQYF TRBV5-4 once TRBJ2-3 TRBD1
TGTGCCAGTAGTATGGGGGTAGCGGGTAGCAATCAGCCCCAGCATTTT CASSMGVAGSNQPQHF TRBV19 - TRBJ1-5 -
TGTGCCAGCAGTTTACGGGGGAACACTGAAGCTTTCTTT CASSLRGNTEAFF TRBV28 - TRBJ1-1 -
TGCGCCAGCAGCCAAGATGGGGGACGGGGAGGAGCTAACTATGGCTACACCTTC CASSQDGGRGGANYGYTF TRBV4-3 - TRBJ1-2 -
TGTGCCAGCAGTTATCCCCCTCAGGAGCAGTACTTC CASSYPPQEQYF TRBV28 once TRBJ2-7 -
TGTGCCAGCAGATCAGGCAGCTCCTACGAGCAGTACTTC CASRSGSSYEQYF TRBV2 - TRBJ2-7 -
TGTGCCAGCAGTTTCGGGGTCTCCTACAATGAGCAGTTCTTC CASSFGVSYNEQFF TRBV5-4 - TRBJ2-1 -
TGTGCCAGCAGCTTGCAAAACACCGGGGAGCTGTTTTTT CASSLQNTGELFF TRBV5-4 - TRBJ2-2 -
TGTGCCAGTACCCCCTGGGGACAGGGTTCCAATGAGCAGTTCTTC CASTPWGQGSNEQFF TRBV19 - TRBJ2-1 TRBD1
TGTGCCGGACATAACAGTAATTCACCCCTCCACTTT CAGHNSNSPLHF TRBV6-6 - TRBJ1-6 -
TGTGCCAGCAGCACCGGACAGGGAGGGGCAGATACGCAGTATTTT CASSTGQGGADTQYF TRBV7-3 - TRBJ2-3 -
TGTGCCAGTAGCCCGGGAGGGACCCAGTACTTC CASSPGGTQYF TRBV19 - TRBJ2-5 TRBD2
TGTGCCAGTAGTACGAGCTTCTCCTACGAGCAGTACTTC CASSTSFSYEQYF TRBV19 - TRBJ2-7 -
TGTGCCTCGTCCAGGGGAAACTATGGCTACACCTTC CASSRGNYGYTF TRBV28 few TRBJ1-2 -
TGTGCCAGCAGCCACGGACACTACGAGCAGTACTTC CASSHGHYEQYF TRBV3-1/TRBV3-2 - TRBJ2-7 -
TGTGCCAGCAGCGTAGCGGGGGGGAGCTCCTACGAGCAGTACTTC CASSVAGGSSYEQYF TRBV9 once TRBJ2-7 TRBD2
TGTGCCAGCTCACAGGGGGCAGGGCAGCCCCAGCATTTT CASSQGAGQPQHF TRBV18 - TRBJ1-5 TRBD1
TGTGCTAGTGGGAAGGGGTATGGCTACACCTTC CASGKGYGYTF TRBV12-5 once TRBJ1-2 -
TGTGCCATAGCGGTTCAAAGCTCCTACAATGAGCAGTTCTTC CAIAVQSSYNEQFF TRBV10-3 - TRBJ2-1 -
TGTGCCAGTAGTATAAGCATAAACACTGAAGCTTTCTTT CASSISINTEAFF TRBV19 - TRBJ1-1 -
TGTGCCAGCAGCAGGACTAGCGGGGGGGCCTATGAGACCCAGTACTTC CASSRTSGGAYETQYF TRBV7-2 - TRBJ2-5 TRBD2